These 8 T cell receptor beta chains were all obtained from the same sample, sequenced in a study of blood T cell repertoires in COVID-19 (dated by TCRdb to between 2020 and 2021). Libraries were prepared through the immunoSEQ multiplex PCR assay. The source is immuneACCESS, and TCRdb retained only in-frame sequences with V and J called. Part of the clones is not carried over; for the studies checked, unresolved V genes explain less than half of this, and the remainder is unexplained. This sample has approximately 250,000 clones in its table, and about 86% of those were observed once. Clones ranked in the top ten supply approximately 4.3% of the sample. The specimen was PBMCs or T cells enriched from blood (not recorded which). The receptors come from a man between 25 and 39 years old with acute COVID-19.

The chain's CDR3 is CASSLVRDSKNIQYF. Here the CDR3 DNA reads TGTGCCAGCAGTTTAGTAAGGGACAGTAAAAACATTCAGTACTTC. This sequence joins TRBV28 and TRBJ2-4; 7 bases line up with TRBD1. CDR3 length: 15 residues. Germline CDR1 and CDR2: MDHEN and SYDVKM. The J segment lost 4 bases and the V segment lost 2 bases, leaving 5 bases of the junction unmatched.

This clone has only a few counts. This chain links TRBV5-6 with TRBJ1-1; TRBD1 agrees at 7 bases. With V trimmed by 4 bases and J by 3 bases, 6 bases remained unmatched. Germline V lookup: CDR1 SGHDT, CDR2 YYEEEE. The CDR3 runs to 14 residues. The CDR3 nucleotides read TGTGCCAGCAGCACTACAGGGGATGACACTGAAGCTTTCTTT. This sequence encodes CASSTTGDDTEAFF.

The gene calls are TRBV18 and TRBJ1-1; weak D call: TRBD1 (5 bases). V lost 2 bases and J lost 3, with 13 bases in between. The germline V gene has CDR1 KGHSH and CDR2 LQKENI. CDR3 length equals 15 residues. CDR3 amino acids: CASSPSTGVYTEAFF. As DNA, the CDR3 is TGTGCCAGCTCACCATCCACGGGGGTCTACACTGAAGCTTTCTTT.

This chain uses TRBV30 with TRBJ1-5; tentatively, D is TRBD1 (6 bases). Trimming removed 4 bases from V and 4 bases from J, with 11 bases in between. The CDR3 sequence is 13 residues long. Germline values: CDR1 GTSNPN, CDR2 SVGIG (reference sequence). CDR3 loop: CAWTGGQNQPQHF. Written as DNA, the CDR3 is TGTGCCTGGACGGGGGGGCAAAATCAGCCCCAGCATTTT.

This clone was detected once. This chain connects TRBV11-1 to TRBJ1-6; TRBD1 matches at 7 bases. Trimming cost V 3 bases and J 6 bases; bases outside gene matches: 8. This CDR3 has 16 residues. In germline, CDR1 is SGHAT, CDR2 FQDESV (reference sequence). CDR3 loop: CASSFGGGEGNSPLHF. The CDR3 bases are TGTGCCAGCAGCTTCGGAGGGGGCGAAGGTAATTCACCCCTCCACTTT.

This chain connects TRBV28 to TRBJ1-4; 9 nucleotides line up with TRBD1. The CDR3 is 16 residues long. Germline V CDR1 and CDR2: MDHEN, SYDVKM. J was trimmed by 8 bases and V by 6 bases; bases with no gene match: 13. The CDR3 here is CASRQQGAQGEEKLFF. CDR3 bases: TGTGCCAGCAGACAACAGGGGGCGCAAGGGGAAGAAAAACTGTTTTTT.

The CDR3 DNA is TGTGCCAGCAGTATATCAAGACCAGGTCAGCCCCAGCATTTT. Translation: CASSISRPGQPQHF. V usage is TRBV28 and J usage is TRBJ1-5; D remains ambiguous. The CDR3 contains 14 residues. The V gene lost 5 bases and the J gene lost 6 bases, with 14 bases spanning the gap. CDR1 is MDHEN, CDR2 SYDVKM, per germline. The full variable domain, completed using reference TRBV28 and TRBJ1-5, is DVKVTQSSRYLVKRTGEKVFLECVQDMDHENMFWYRQDPGLGLRLIYFSYDVKMKEKGDIPEGYSVSREKKERFSLILESASTNQTSMYLCASSISRPGQPQHFGDGTRLSIL.

V is TRBV4-3 and J is TRBJ2-3; TRBD2 agrees at 14 bases. Germline V gene lookup returns CDR1 LGHNA and CDR2 YSLEER. The junction had 8 bases not matched to a gene; V was cut back by 0 bases and J by 3 bases. The CDR3 is 19 residues long. The CDR3 DNA is TGCGCCAGCAGCCAAGACGGAGGACTAGCGGGAGGTCTGACAGATACGCAGTATTTT. Encoded protein: CASSQDGGLAGGLTDTQYF.